This T cell receptor (beta chain) derives from a study of cytomegalovirus exposure and HLA in healthy donors. In the study overall: The same platform used for the approximately 670 first-cohort repertoires was also used for the 120 validation repertoires, as a later analysis reported. Study-level points and caveats: The classifier reportedly diagnosed cytomegalovirus status with high specificity and sensitivity. Investigators reported 164 TCR beta chains as tied to cytomegalovirus.

The assay was immunoSEQ multiplex PCR, and TCRdb's table has in-frame clones only and misses some. Among around 180,000 clones listed, more than 70% were seen once. This clone was detected only once. The antigen remains undetermined. This same CDR3 is encoded by further DNA sequences in the sample. Germline-derived CDR1 and CDR2 are SGHRS and YFSETQ. CDR3 size: 14 residues. The V and J ends lost 0 bases and 7 bases, in that order; junction bases with no gene match: 0. The receptor was isolated from a woman aged 18 to 35 in good health and CMV-seronegative. Material: PBMCs. The V gene is TRBV5-1, the J gene TRBJ1-4; TRBD1 matches 10 bases. CDR3 amino acids: CASSLGQGAEKLFF. CDR3 in DNA: TGCGCCAGCAGCTTGGGACAGGGGGCTGAAAAACTGTTTTTT.